This entry concerns a single TCR beta chain. No antigen is known for it. The source of the sample is a study of CD8 T cells in ankylosing spondylitis. Notes on the study in general: There was reportedly significant enrichment of clones that were disease-linked in matched ankylosing spondylitis synovial fluid. Disease-associated clones were CD8+ and fairly uncommon in peripheral blood. Previous work reported some of these motif variants in the synovial fluid and blood of reactive arthritis. A TCR beta motif of 8 or 9 highly homologous variants appeared characteristic of ankylosing spondylitis blood.

Libraries for TCR beta were made by quantitative 5'-RACE with molecular barcodes. From the 5' RACE reads, TCRdb called clonotypes with MiXCR, one entry per CDR3 protein. The table includes hundreds of thousands of distinct CDR3 sequences, 12% detected once. Sequencing was carried out using blood, either unsorted or a sorted T cell fraction (not recorded which). The TCR was taken from a male donor with ankylosing spondylitis.

The CDR3 reads CASSSSRGMNTEAFF. As DNA, the CDR3 is TGTGCCAGCAGTTCTTCCAGGGGCATGAACACTGAAGCTTTCTTT. The rearrangement links TRBV2 to TRBJ1-1; D possibly corresponds to TRBD1 (6 bases). The germline CDR1 and CDR2 sequences are SNHLY and FYNNEI. CDR3 length equals 15 residues. Trimming took off 5 bases at V and 0 bases at J, with 13 bases between the two ends.